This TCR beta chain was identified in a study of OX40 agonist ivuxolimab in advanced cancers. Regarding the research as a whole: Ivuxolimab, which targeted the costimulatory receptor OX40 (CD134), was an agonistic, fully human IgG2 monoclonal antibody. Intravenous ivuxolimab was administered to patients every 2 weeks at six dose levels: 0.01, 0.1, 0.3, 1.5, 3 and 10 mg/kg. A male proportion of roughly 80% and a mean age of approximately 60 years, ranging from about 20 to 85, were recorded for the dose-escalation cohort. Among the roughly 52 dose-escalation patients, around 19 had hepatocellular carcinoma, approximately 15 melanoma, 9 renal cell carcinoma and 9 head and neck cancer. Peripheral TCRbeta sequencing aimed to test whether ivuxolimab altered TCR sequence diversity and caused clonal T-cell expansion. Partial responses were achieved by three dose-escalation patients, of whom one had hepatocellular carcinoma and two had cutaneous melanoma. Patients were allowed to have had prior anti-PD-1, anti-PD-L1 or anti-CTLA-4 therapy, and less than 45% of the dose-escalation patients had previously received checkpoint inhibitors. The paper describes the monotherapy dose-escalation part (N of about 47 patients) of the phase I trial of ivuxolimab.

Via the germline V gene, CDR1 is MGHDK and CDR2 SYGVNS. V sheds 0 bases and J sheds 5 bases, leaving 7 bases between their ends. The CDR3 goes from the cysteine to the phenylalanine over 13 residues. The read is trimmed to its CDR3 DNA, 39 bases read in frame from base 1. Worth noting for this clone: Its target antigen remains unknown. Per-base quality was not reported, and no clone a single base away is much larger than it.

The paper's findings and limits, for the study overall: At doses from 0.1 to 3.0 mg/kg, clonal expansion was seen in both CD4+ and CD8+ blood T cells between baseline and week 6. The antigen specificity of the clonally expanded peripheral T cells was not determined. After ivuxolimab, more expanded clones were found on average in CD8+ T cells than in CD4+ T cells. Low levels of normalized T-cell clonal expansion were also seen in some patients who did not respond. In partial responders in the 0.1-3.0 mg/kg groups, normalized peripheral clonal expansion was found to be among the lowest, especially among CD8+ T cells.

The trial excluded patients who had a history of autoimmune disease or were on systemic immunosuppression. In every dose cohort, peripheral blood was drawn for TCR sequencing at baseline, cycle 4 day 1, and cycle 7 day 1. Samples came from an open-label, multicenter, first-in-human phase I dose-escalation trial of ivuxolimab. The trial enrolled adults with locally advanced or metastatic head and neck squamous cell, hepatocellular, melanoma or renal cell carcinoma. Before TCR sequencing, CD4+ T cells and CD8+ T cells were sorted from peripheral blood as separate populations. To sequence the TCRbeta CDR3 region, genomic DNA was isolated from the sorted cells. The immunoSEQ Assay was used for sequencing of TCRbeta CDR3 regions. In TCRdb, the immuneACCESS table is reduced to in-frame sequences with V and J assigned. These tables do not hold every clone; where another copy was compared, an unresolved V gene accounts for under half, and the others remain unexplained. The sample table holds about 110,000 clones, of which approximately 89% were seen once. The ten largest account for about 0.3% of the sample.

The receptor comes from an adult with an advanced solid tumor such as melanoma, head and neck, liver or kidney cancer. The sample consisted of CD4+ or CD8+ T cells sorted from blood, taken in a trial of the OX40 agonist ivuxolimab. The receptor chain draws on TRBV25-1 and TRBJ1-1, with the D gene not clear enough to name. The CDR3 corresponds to CASSEYGETEAFF. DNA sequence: TGTGCCAGCAGTGAATATGGGGAGACTGAAGCTTTCTTT.